This TCR beta chain was sequenced for a study of blood T cell repertoires in COVID-19. On the study more broadly: Italy, Spain and the United States were the sources of the convalescent and acute COVID-19 samples.

Original processing notes: Quantification of nucleated cells was approximated via reference gene primer amplification. Method: immunoSEQ multiplex PCR; TCRdb's copy keeps in-frame clones and lacks some. V and J calls and clone size come straight from that table; D and trimming were deduced from the DNA. The table has around 300,000 clones, over 80% seen once. Germline values: CDR1 PRHDT, CDR2 FYEKMQ (reference sequence). With V trimmed by 4 bases and J by 5 bases, 2 bases remained unmatched. CDR3 size: 14 residues. V is TRBV13 and J is TRBJ2-3; 11 nucleotides match TRBD2. Material for sequencing was PBMCs or T cells enriched from blood (not recorded which). The TCR was taken from a man aged 25 to 45 who had recovered from COVID-19. The CDR3 sequence is CASSSGLAVDTQYF. CDR3 sequence (DNA): TGTGCCAGCAGCTCGGGACTAGCGGTAGATACGCAGTATTTT.